A single sample gave rise to the 25 T cell receptor beta chains below, sequenced in a study of beta chain features in type 1 diabetes. Investigators reverse transcribed all isolated RNA, so they sequenced expressed TCRB transcripts. Some clones are missing from TCRdb's copy, which holds only in-frame ones; the method was immunoSEQ multiplex PCR. The sample includes around 300,000 clones, about 8% of them seen just once. The specimen was central memory CD4+ T cells from blood. The source of these receptors is a woman aged 18-30 years in good health.

The chain is built from TRBV7-7 and TRBJ2-5, with 10 positions matching TRBD2. Germline V gives CDR1 SSHAT, CDR2 FNYEAQ (reference sequence). The CDR3 has 14 residues. With 5 bases clipped from V and 5 bases from J, the junction kept 5 bases outside the gene matches. The CDR3 spells CASSESGGAETQYF. The CDR3 DNA is TGTGCCAGCAGCGAAAGCGGGGGGGCTGAGACCCAGTACTTC.

The table lists this clone with a few counts. A much larger clone differs by one base, so this may be a read error. This chain connects TRBV11-3 to TRBJ1-2; D perhaps matches TRBD1 (6 bases). Per the germline V gene, CDR1 is SGHNT and CDR2 is YENEEA. CDR3 length equals 13 residues. Trimming took 5 bases from V and 4 from J, leaving 11 bases between them. DNA of the CDR3: TGTGCCAGCAGCCCGACAGGAGCCTATGGCTACACCTTC. It codes for CASSPTGAYGYTF.

This clone was recorded a few times. The chain couples TRBV4-2 to TRBJ1-1, with a weak D call TRBD1 (5 bases). This CDR3 is built from 15 residues. V was cut by 3 bases and J by 4 bases, with 15 bases left in between. Germline CDR1 and CDR2: LGHNA and YNFKEQ. In nucleotides, the CDR3 is TGTGCCAGCAGCCATAATTGGGGGAGGGGCACTGAAGCTTTCTTT. It translates to CASSHNWGRGTEAFF.

This clone has ten or more counts. The chain links TRBV10-3 to TRBJ1-4; tentative D call: TRBD1 (5 bases). This CDR3 has 14 residues. CDR1 is ENHRY and CDR2 is SYGVKD in the germline V gene. V lost 5 bases to trimming and J lost 5 bases, with 12 bases between them. The CDR3 loop is CAISIGHANEKLFF. CDR3 nucleotides: TGTGCCATCAGTATTGGACACGCGAATGAAAAACTGTTTTTT.

There are a few counts of this clone. The V gene is TRBV7-2, the J gene TRBJ2-7, with TRBD2 matching over 9 bases. The CDR3 spans 16 residues. The V and J ends lost 4 bases and 6 bases, in that order; junction bases with no gene match: 13. Germline CDR1 SGHTA, CDR2 FQGNSA. The CDR3 protein is CASSSPLAGGPIEQYF. The CDR3 DNA sequence: TGTGCCAGCAGCTCCCCCCTTGCGGGAGGGCCAATCGAGCAGTACTTC. The variable domain in full, completed from reference TRBV7-2 and TRBJ2-7, reads GAGVSQSPSNKVTEKGKDVELRCDPISGHTALYWYRQSLGQGLEFLIYFQGNSAPDKSGLPSDRFSAERTGGSVSTLTIQRTQQEDSAVYLCASSSPLAGGPIEQYFGPGTRLTVT.

Note on this clone: Relative to the germline gene, one junction end is altered; a read error may explain this. The V call is TRBV5-4, the J call TRBJ2-1; TRBD2 agrees at 8 bases. This CDR3 has 15 amino acids. Germline V gene sequence: CDR1 SGHNT, CDR2 YYREEE (reference sequence). CDR3 nucleotides: TGTGCCAGCAGATTGGATCTAGCGGGCCACAATGAGCAGTTCTTC. Translation: CASRLDLAGHNEQFF.

This clone was counted a few times. This rearrangement joins TRBV4-3 to TRBJ2-2; D gene unclear. The CDR3 consists of 16 residues. CDR1 and CDR2 (germline): LGHNA, YSLEER. The ends were cut back, 1 base at V and 3 bases at J, with 12 bases in the middle. CDR3 sequence reads: CASSQVRFSYTGELFF. As DNA, the CDR3 is TGCGCCAGCAGCCAAGTTAGGTTCAGTTACACCGGGGAGCTGTTTTTT.

This clone has more than one count but fewer than ten. This chain joins TRBV9 and TRBJ1-4; D gene ambiguous. This CDR3 spans 15 amino acids. Per the germline V gene, CDR1 is SGDLS and CDR2 is YYNGEE. The ends were cut back, 0 bases at V and 3 bases at J, with 9 bases in the middle. This CDR3 is CASSVVGVANEKLFF. Here the CDR3 DNA reads TGTGCCAGCAGCGTAGTCGGGGTAGCTAATGAAAAACTGTTTTTT.

This clone showed up just a few times. The chain recombines TRBV9 with TRBJ2-1; 11 positions agree with TRBD1. With V trimmed by 0 bases and J by 5 bases, 4 bases remained unmatched. Germline CDR1 reads SGDLS; CDR2 reads YYNGEE. The length of the CDR3 is 16 residues. The CDR3 protein is CASSVDRTGGHNEQFF. Here the CDR3 DNA reads TGTGCCAGCAGCGTAGATCGGACAGGGGGCCACAATGAGCAGTTCTTC.

This clone occurred a few times. The rearrangement uses TRBV11-3 and TRBJ2-1; D possibly corresponds to TRBD2 (6 bases). The CDR3 loop spans 16 amino acids. Germline V CDR1 and CDR2: SGHNT, YENEEA. V was cut by 0 bases and J by 7 bases, with 16 bases left in between. CDR3 sequence: CASSLDGGGLLNEQFF. The CDR3 DNA sequence: TGTGCCAGCAGCTTAGATGGGGGAGGACTCCTGAATGAGCAGTTCTTC.

This clone was observed many times. This chain connects TRBV7-3 to TRBJ1-1; no firm D call. Germline-derived CDR1 and CDR2 are SGHTA and FQGTGA. CDR3 length: 13 residues. The V end was cut by 5 bases, the J end by 7 bases, with 14 bases between. The CDR3 region is CASSTNPEGEAFF. CDR3 coding DNA: TGTGCCAGCAGCACTAACCCGGAGGGTGAAGCTTTCTTT.

The V gene is TRBV5-4, the J gene TRBJ2-2, with 7 nucleotides matching TRBD1. V lost 2 bases to trimming and J lost 6 bases; unmatched junction nucleotides: 4. The V gene's germline CDR1 is SGHNT and CDR2 YYREEE (reference sequence). This CDR3 has 14 residues. This CDR3 is CASSLAGGPGELFF. CDR3 DNA: TGTGCCAGCAGCTTAGCAGGGGGACCCGGGGAGCTGTTTTTT.

This chain uses TRBV19 with TRBJ1-1; TRBD1 might be the D (6 bases). The CDR3 has 16 amino acids. V lost 6 bases and J lost 0, with 17 bases in between. The germline V gene has CDR1 LNHDA and CDR2 SQIVND (reference sequence). The CDR3 DNA follows: TGTGCCAGTAGCCTTCAGGGGTCGATTATGAACACTGAAGCTTTCTTT. Its protein product is CASSLQGSIMNTEAFF.

This clone was seen only a few times. The rearrangement joins TRBV28 to TRBJ1-4; 9 bases agree with TRBD1. Germline V CDR1 and CDR2: MDHEN, SYDVKM. CDR3 length equals 15 residues. V dropped 5 bases and J dropped 6; count of bases not matched to a gene: 7. CDR3 protein: CASSPPGQGDEKLFF. CDR3 coding DNA: TGTGCCAGCAGTCCCCCGGGACAGGGAGATGAAAAACTGTTTTTT.

This clone has ten or more counts. The V call is TRBV7-9, the J call TRBJ1-3; no clear D gene. Germline V gene data show CDR1 as SEHNR and CDR2 as FQNEAQ (reference sequence). This CDR3 spans 17 amino acids. V dropped 0 bases and J dropped 2 bases, with 14 bases sitting between them. The CDR3 bases are TGTGCCAGCAGCTTAGCGGCGGGCAGTCGGGCTGGAAACACCATATATTTT. Translation gives CASSLAAGSRAGNTIYF. The entire variable domain, with the rest obtained from reference TRBV7-9 and TRBJ1-3, is as follows: DTGVSQNPRHKITKRGQNVTFRCDPISEHNRLYWYRQTLGQGPEFLTYFQNEAQLEKSRLLSDRFSAERPKGSFSTLEIQRTEQGDSAMYLCASSLAAGSRAGNTIYFGEGSWLTVV.

The table lists this clone with a few counts. The chain recombines TRBV14 with TRBJ2-7; TRBD2 matches at 10 bases. Germline V gene data show CDR1 as SGHDN and CDR2 as FVKESK. CDR3 length: 15 amino acids. V trimming: 6 bases; J trimming: 1 base; junction bases outside the gene matches: 6. CDR3 in amino acids: CASRLSGRKSYEQYF. In nucleotides, the CDR3 is TGTGCCAGCAGGCTTAGCGGGAGGAAATCCTACGAGCAGTACTTC.

A few counts support this clone. Other nucleotide sequences from this sample produce the same CDR3. The rearrangement uses TRBV2 and TRBJ1-5; D is perhaps TRBD1 (5 bases). There are 12 residues in the CDR3. The germline V and J ends were trimmed by 3 bases and 7 bases, with 7 bases remaining between them. Germline V gene lookup returns CDR1 SNHLY and CDR2 FYNNEI. CDR3 in amino acids: CASSDRDQPQHF. The CDR3 nucleotides read TGTGCCAGCAGTGACAGGGACCAGCCCCAGCATTTT.

The chain couples TRBV5-4 to TRBJ2-2; TRBD2 aligns across 15 bases. The J segment lost 5 bases and the V segment lost 3 bases, leaving 8 bases of the junction unmatched. This CDR3 is 18 amino acids long. Germline assignment: CDR1 SGHNT and CDR2 YYREEE (reference sequence). The chain's CDR3 is CASSSPGLAGGWTGELFF. DNA of the CDR3: TGTGCCAGCAGCTCACCGGGACTAGCGGGAGGATGGACCGGGGAGCTGTTTTTT.

This clone was counted at least ten times. This sequence joins TRBV28 and TRBJ1-3; D gene uncertain. The V gene lost 6 bases and the J gene lost 2 bases, with 8 bases spanning the gap. Germline V lookup: CDR1 MDHEN, CDR2 SYDVKM. This CDR3 is 13 amino acids long. The CDR3 bases are TGTGCCAGCAGATTGTTAGCTGGAAACACCATATATTTT. It yields the protein CASRLLAGNTIYF.

This clone was recorded a few times. The chain has TRBV6-1 and TRBJ2-7; 8 bases are a match to TRBD2. The length of the CDR3 is 15 residues. Germline V gene sequence: CDR1 MNHNS, CDR2 SASEGT. The J segment lost 3 bases and the V segment lost 4 bases, leaving 8 bases of the junction unmatched. The CDR3 DNA reads TGTGCCAGCAGTGCTACCTCCGGGACTAGCTACGAGCAGTACTTC. Protein: CASSATSGTSYEQYF.

This clone showed up just a few times. This sequence joins TRBV6-5 and TRBJ2-3; 8 nucleotides agree with TRBD1. V shed 6 bases and J 2 bases; nucleotides not matched to a gene: 7. Germline lookup yields CDR1 MNHEY and CDR2 SVGAGI. There are 15 residues in the CDR3. The CDR3 DNA reads as TGTGCCAGCAGCCCGACAGGGGTTCCCACAGATACGCAGTATTTT. Translating it yields CASSPTGVPTDTQYF.

The chain joins TRBV7-3 to TRBJ2-1, with 7 nucleotides matching TRBD2. Germline loops: CDR1 SGHTA, CDR2 FQGTGA. The CDR3 is 18 amino acids. V lost 0 bases to trimming and J lost 5 bases; unmatched junction nucleotides: 13. The CDR3 spells CASSLTSKGREWHNEQFF. The DNA of the CDR3 is TGTGCCAGCAGCTTAACCTCTAAAGGGCGGGAGTGGCACAATGAGCAGTTCTTC.

This clone showed up just a few times. This rearrangement joins TRBV6-5 to TRBJ2-1; TRBD1 agrees at 7 bases. CDR3 size: 15 residues. V shed 7 bases, J shed 0 bases, and the junction held 6 bases outside the gene matches. In germline, CDR1 is MNHEY, CDR2 SVGAGI. The CDR3: CASNPTGSSYNEQFF. The DNA for the CDR3 is TGTGCCAGCAACCCGACAGGGAGCTCCTACAATGAGCAGTTCTTC.

This chain uses TRBV7-2 with TRBJ2-7, with TRBD2 matching 13 bases. The CDR3 is 15 residues long. The V segment lost 5 bases and the J segment 6 bases; nucleotides outside the gene matches: 7. Germline values: CDR1 SGHTA, CDR2 FQGNSA. CDR3 residues: CASSPPGLAGVEQYF. CDR3 coding DNA: TGTGCCAGCAGCCCACCAGGACTAGCGGGAGTCGAGCAGTACTTC.

The chain uses TRBV6-5 and TRBJ1-5; D might be TRBD1 (6 bases). CDR1 and CDR2 from the germline V gene are MNHEY and SVGAGI. Trimming stripped 4 bases from V and 0 bases from J, with 10 bases between. This CDR3 has 15 residues. CDR3 amino acids: CASSSGGYSNQPQHF. In DNA, the CDR3 is TGTGCCAGCAGTTCCGGGGGCTATAGCAATCAGCCCCAGCATTTT.